The 11 T cell receptor beta chains below come from one sample, sequenced in a study of blood T cells in healthy people across ages. With a J-beta primer mix and a sample-barcoded 5' primer, a second PCR ran about 7 to 12 cycles. TCRdb itself ran the 5' RACE reads through MiXCR, one entry per CDR3 protein. The profile covers approximately 850,000 distinct CDR3 sequences, with roughly 60% appearing a single time and 22% taken by the ten largest. The sample consisted of blood. The receptors stem from a young man in good health.

This rearrangement joins TRBV6-1 to TRBJ2-7; possibly TRBD1 for D (6 bases). Trimming left V 2 bases short and J 1 base short, with 15 bases between. The CDR3 consists of 16 residues. Germline assignment: CDR1 MNHNS and CDR2 SASEGT. The CDR3 DNA is TGTGCCAGCAGTGAATGGTTGGCCGGACAGTCCTACGAGCAGTACTTC. This sequence encodes CASSEWLAGQSYEQYF.

J is TRBJ2-1 and V is TRBV20-1; 8 bases align to TRBD2. Per germline, CDR1 DFQATT and CDR2 SNEGSKA (reference sequence). This CDR3 has 15 residues. The V and J ends lost 3 bases and 6 bases, in that order; junction bases with no gene match: 10. The CDR3 bases are TGCAGTGCTAGGTCGTGGAGCGGGAGTCTCAATGAGCAGTTCTTC. It specifies CSARSWSGSLNEQFF.

There are a few counts of this clonotype. The chain joins TRBV7-9 to TRBJ2-5; D uncertain. The CDR3 runs 12 residues. Germline V gene data show CDR1 as SEHNR and CDR2 as FQNEAQ (reference sequence). V was shortened by 6 bases and J by 5 bases, with 10 bases between the two germline ends. CDR3 DNA sequence: TGTGCCAGCAGTGACGACGTGGAGACCCAGTACTTC. As protein: CASSDDVETQYF.

This chain connects TRBV4-2 to TRBJ2-7; perhaps TRBD2 as D (6 bases). CDR1 LGHNA and CDR2 YNFKEQ come from the germline V gene. The CDR3 totals 14 residues. Trimming stripped 3 bases from V and 6 bases from J, with 15 bases between. CDR3 DNA: TGTGCCAGCAGCCACCTAGCGCGGACCGGCGAGCAGTACTTC. This sequence encodes CASSHLARTGEQYF.

The chain couples TRBV20-1 to TRBJ2-3; TRBD2 matches 10 bases. Germline V gene data show CDR1 as DFQATT and CDR2 as SNEGSKA (reference sequence). V was pared by 6 bases and J by 2 bases, with 5 bases of the junction left unmatched. This CDR3 is 14 amino acids long. The CDR3 protein is CSATTSGLTDTQYF. CDR3 nucleotides: TGCAGTGCGACGACTAGCGGGCTCACAGATACGCAGTATTTT.

Only a few counts were recorded for this clonotype. This chain joins TRBV28 and TRBJ2-1; no firm D call. Germline CDR1 MDHEN, CDR2 SYDVKM. V was trimmed by 7 bases and J by 8 bases, leaving 12 bases between them. The CDR3 runs to 12 residues. The DNA of the CDR3 is TGTGCCAGCATAGGCTCCTATCATGAGCAGTTCTTC. The encoded protein is CASIGSYHEQFF.

This rearrangement joins TRBV20-1 to TRBJ2-3, with D possibly TRBD2 on 5 matching bases. The V gene's germline CDR1 is DFQATT and CDR2 SNEGSKA (reference sequence). Deletions cut 6 bases from V and 3 bases from J, with 13 bases between. This CDR3 comprises 13 residues. This chain's CDR3 is CSAKLGGTDTQYF. The DNA for the CDR3 is TGCAGTGCCAAGTTAGGAGGTACAGATACGCAGTATTTT.

The rearrangement joins TRBV7-2 to TRBJ2-5; TRBD1 is a possible D gene (5 bases). Trimming took off 1 base at V and 2 bases at J, with 8 bases between the two ends. This CDR3 has 14 amino acids. The germline gives CDR1 SGHTA, CDR2 FQGNSA. CDR3 in DNA: TGTGCCAGCAGCTTAGAACACAGGCAAGAGACCCAGTACTTC. Its translation: CASSLEHRQETQYF. The entire variable domain, with the rest obtained from reference TRBV7-2 and TRBJ2-5, is as follows: GAGVSQSPSNKVTEKGKDVELRCDPISGHTALYWYRQSLGQGLEFLIYFQGNSAPDKSGLPSDRFSAERTGGSVSTLTIQRTQQEDSAVYLCASSLEHRQETQYFGPGTRLLVL.

The chain uses TRBV20-1 and TRBJ1-5; 7 nucleotides line up with TRBD1. J lost 3 bases, V lost 1 base, and 6 bases had no gene match. The germline CDR1 and CDR2 sequences are DFQATT and SNEGSKA (reference sequence). The CDR3 runs to 15 residues. DNA of the CDR3: TGCAGTGCTAGAGTCGCTGACAGGGACAATCAGCCCCAGCATTTT. Its translation is CSARVADRDNQPQHF.

This clonotype was observed a handful of times. CDR3 residues: CASSSWDEQYF. Here the CDR3 DNA reads TGTGCCAGCAGTTCTTGGGATGAGCAGTACTTC. The chain couples TRBV12-3 or TRBV12-4 to TRBJ2-5; D gene ambiguous. The V gene lost 4 bases and the J gene lost 11 bases, with 11 bases spanning the gap. The CDR3 spans 11 residues.

This clonotype was seen only a few times. The chain has TRBV4-2 and TRBJ2-3, with 9 bases matching TRBD2. Germline CDR1 LGHNA, CDR2 YNFKEQ. This CDR3 has 17 residues. V lost 0 bases and J lost 4; bases outside the gene matches: 8. Here the CDR3 reads CASSQDVRTSEADTQYF. CDR3 bases: TGTGCCAGCAGCCAAGATGTCCGGACTAGCGAAGCAGATACGCAGTATTTT.